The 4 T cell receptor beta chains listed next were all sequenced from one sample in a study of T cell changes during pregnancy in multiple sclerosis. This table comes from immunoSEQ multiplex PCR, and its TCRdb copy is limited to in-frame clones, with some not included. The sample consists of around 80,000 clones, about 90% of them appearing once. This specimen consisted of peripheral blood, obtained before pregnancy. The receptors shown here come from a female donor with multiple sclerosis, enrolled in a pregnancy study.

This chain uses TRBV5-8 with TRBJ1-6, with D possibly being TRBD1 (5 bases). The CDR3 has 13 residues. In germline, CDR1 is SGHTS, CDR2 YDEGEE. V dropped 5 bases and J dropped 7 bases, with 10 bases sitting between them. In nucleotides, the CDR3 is TGTGCCAGCAGGGAGGGGTGGAATTCACCCCTCCACTTT. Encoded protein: CASREGWNSPLHF.

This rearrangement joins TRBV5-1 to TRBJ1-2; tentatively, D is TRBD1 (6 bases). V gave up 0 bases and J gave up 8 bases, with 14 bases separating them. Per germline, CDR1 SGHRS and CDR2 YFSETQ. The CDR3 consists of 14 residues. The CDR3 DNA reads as TGCGCCAGCAGCTTGGGACAGGAGGCTGGCGGCTACACCTTC. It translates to CASSLGQEAGGYTF.

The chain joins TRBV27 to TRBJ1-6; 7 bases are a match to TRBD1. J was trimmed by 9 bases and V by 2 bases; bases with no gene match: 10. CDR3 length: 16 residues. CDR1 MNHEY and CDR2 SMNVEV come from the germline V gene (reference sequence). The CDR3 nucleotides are TGTGCCAGCAGTTTAAGGGGGCCCGGCGGCCGTTCACCCCTCCACTTT. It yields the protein CASSLRGPGGRSPLHF.

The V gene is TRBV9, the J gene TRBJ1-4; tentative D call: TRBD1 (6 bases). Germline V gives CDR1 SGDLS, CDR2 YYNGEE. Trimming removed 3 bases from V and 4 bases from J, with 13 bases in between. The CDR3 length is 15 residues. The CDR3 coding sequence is TGTGCCAGCAGCGCCTCGACAGGATATAATGAAAAACTGTTTTTT. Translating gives CASSASTGYNEKLFF.